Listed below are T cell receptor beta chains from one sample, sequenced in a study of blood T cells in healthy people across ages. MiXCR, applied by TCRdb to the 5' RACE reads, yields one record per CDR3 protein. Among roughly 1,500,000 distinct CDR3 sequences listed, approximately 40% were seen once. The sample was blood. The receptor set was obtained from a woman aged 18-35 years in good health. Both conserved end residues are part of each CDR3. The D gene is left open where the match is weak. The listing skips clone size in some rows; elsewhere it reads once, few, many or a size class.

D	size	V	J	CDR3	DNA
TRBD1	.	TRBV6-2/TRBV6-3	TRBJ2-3	CASSPGRTGGRDTQYF	TGTGCCAGCAGTCCTGGTAGGACAGGGGGCAGAGATACGCAGTATTTT
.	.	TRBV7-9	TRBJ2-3	CASSLGGERGYF	TGTGCCAGCAGCCTAGGCGGCGAGAGGGGGTATTTT
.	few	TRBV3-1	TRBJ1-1	CASSHMNTEAFF	TGTGCCAGCAGCCACATGAACACTGAAGCTTTCTTT
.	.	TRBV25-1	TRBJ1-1	CASSEGSEAFF	TGTGCCAGCAGTGAAGGGTCTGAAGCTTTCTTT
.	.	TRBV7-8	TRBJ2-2	CASSRKGGNTGELFF	TGTGCCAGCAGCCGAAAAGGGGGGAACACCGGGGAGCTGTTTTTT
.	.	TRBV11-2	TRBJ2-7	CASSLVLQDREQYF	TGTGCCAGCAGCTTAGTTTTGCAGGACCGAGAGCAGTACTTC
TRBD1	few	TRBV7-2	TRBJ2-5	CASSEDRGYRETQYF	TGTGCCAGCAGCGAGGACAGGGGGTATAGAGAGACCCAGTACTTC
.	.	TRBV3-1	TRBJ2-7	CASSQLSSHEQYF	TGTGCCAGCAGCCAACTGTCTTCCCACGAGCAGTACTTC
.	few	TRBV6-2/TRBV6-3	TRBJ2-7	CASSYPRTGGVHEQYF	TGTGCCAGCAGTTACCCCCGGACAGGAGGGGTCCACGAGCAGTACTTC
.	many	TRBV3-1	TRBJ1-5	CASSPGVTNQPQHF	TGTGCCAGCAGCCCAGGGGTTACCAATCAGCCCCAGCATTTT
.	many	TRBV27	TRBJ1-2	CASSLSEAEGRYGYTF	TGTGCCAGCAGTTTGAGCGAGGCAGAAGGACGGTATGGCTACACCTTC
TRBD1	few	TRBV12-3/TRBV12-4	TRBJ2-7	CASSRGQGWDEQYF	TGTGCCAGCAGCCGTGGACAGGGTTGGGACGAGCAGTACTTC
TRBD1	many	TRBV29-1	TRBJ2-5	CSGTGQETQYF	TGCAGCGGGACAGGGCAAGAGACCCAGTACTTC
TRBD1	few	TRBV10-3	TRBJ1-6	CAIRSTGGYNSPLHF	TGTGCCATCAGATCAACAGGGGGATATAATTCACCCCTCCACTTT
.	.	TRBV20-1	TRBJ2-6	CSAALWGASSVRGLSGANVLTF	.
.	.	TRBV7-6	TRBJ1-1	CASSQMRWTSNTEAFF	TGTGCCAGCAGCCAAATGCGTTGGACATCGAACACTGAAGCTTTCTTT
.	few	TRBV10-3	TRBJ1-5	CAVRGGVNQPQHF	TGTGCCGTGAGAGGGGGGGTCAATCAGCCCCAGCATTTT
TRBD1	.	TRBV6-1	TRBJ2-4	CASSERQGKNIQYF	TGTGCCAGCAGTGAAAGACAGGGGAAAAACATTCAGTACTTC
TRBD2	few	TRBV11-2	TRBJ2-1	CASSPRGGSYNKQFF	TGTGCCAGCAGCCCGCGGGGGGGCTCCTACAATAAGCAGTTCTTC
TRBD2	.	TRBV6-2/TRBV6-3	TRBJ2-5	CASLAGGLYDEQYF	TGTGCCAGCCTAGCGGGAGGGCTTTACGATGAGCAGTACTTC
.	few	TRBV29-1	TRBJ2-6	CSVVASGANVLTF	TGCAGCGTCGTGGCCTCTGGGGCCAACGTCCTGACTTTC
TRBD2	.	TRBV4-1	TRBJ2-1	CASSQITSGSRNEQFF	TGCGCCAGCAGCCAGATTACTAGCGGGAGTCGGAATGAGCAGTTCTTC
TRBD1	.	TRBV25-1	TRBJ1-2	CASKLSGTGFGYTF	TGTGCCAGCAAATTGTCCGGGACAGGGTTTGGCTACACCTTC
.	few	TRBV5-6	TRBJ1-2	CASRAGPDRYGYTF	TGTGCCAGCAGGGCAGGGCCAGATAGATATGGCTACACCTTC
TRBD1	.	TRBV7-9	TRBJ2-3	CASSVLGQGAGDTQYF	TGTGCCAGCAGCGTACTCGGACAGGGGGCAGGAGATACGCAGTATTTT
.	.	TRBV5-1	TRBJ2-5	CASSLAIQETQYF	TGCGCCAGCAGCTTGGCAATCCAAGAGACCCAGTACTTC
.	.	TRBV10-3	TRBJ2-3	CAIAPTESSADRQYF	TGTGCCATCGCACCGACCGAATCTAGCGCAGATAGGCAGTATTTT